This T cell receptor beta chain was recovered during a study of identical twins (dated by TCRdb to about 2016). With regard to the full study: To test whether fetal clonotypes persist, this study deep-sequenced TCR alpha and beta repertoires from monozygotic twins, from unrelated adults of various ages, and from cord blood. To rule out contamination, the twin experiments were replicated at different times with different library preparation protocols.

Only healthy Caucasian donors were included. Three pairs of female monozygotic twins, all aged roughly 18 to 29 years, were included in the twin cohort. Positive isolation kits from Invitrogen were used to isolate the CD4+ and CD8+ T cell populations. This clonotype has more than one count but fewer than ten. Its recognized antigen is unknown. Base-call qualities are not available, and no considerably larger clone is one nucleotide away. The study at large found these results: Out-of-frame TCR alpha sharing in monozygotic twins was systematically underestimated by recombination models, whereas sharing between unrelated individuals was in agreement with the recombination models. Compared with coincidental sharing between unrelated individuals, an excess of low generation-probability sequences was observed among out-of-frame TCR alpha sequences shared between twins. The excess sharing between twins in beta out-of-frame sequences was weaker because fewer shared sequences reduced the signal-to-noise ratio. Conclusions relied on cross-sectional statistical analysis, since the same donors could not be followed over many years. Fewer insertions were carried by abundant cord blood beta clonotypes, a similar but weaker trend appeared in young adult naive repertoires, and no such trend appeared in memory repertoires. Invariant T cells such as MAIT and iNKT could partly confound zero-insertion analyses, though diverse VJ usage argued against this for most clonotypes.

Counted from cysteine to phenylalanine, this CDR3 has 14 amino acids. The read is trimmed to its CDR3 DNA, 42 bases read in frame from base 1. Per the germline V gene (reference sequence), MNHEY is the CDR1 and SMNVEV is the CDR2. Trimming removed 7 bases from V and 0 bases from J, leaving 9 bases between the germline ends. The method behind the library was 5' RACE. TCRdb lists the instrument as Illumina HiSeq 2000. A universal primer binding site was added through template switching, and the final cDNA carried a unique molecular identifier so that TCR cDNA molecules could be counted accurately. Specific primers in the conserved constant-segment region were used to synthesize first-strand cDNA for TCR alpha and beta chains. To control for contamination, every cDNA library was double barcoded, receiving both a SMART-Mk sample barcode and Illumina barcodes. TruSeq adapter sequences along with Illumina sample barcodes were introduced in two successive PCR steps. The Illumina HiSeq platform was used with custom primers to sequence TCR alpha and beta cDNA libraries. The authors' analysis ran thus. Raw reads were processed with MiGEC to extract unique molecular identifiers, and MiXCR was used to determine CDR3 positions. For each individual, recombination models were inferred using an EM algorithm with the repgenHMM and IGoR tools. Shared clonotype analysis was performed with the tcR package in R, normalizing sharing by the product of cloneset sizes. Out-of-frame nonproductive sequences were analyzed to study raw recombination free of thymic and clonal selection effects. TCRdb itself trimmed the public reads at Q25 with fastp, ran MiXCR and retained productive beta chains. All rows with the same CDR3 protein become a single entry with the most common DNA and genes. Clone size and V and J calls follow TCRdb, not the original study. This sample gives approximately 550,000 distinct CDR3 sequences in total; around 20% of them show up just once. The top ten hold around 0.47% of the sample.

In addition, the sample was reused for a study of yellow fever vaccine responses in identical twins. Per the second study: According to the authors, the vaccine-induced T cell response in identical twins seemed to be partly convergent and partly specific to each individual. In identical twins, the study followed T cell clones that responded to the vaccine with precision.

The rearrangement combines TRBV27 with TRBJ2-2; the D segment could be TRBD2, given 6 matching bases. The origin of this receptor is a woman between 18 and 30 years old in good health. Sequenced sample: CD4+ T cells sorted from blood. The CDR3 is CASKSGSNTGELFF. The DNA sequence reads TGTGCCAGCAAGAGCGGGTCGAACACCGGGGAGCTGTTTTTT.